These 29 T cell receptor beta chains were all obtained from the same sample, sequenced in a study of shared clonotypes between healthy human individuals. TCRdb's table, derived via immunoSEQ multiplex PCR, lists solely in-frame clones and lacks some. The table shows approximately 460,000 clones, with more than 70% occurring only once. Input material: PBMCs. These receptors were collected from a woman in her forties in good health. Some clones in this sample may be carry-over from other donors' samples.

The chain has TRBV10-3 and TRBJ2-7; 9 nucleotides agree with TRBD2. This CDR3 has 15 residues. The V segment lost 6 bases and the J segment 2 bases; nucleotides outside the gene matches: 8. CDR1 is ENHRY and CDR2 is SYGVKD in the germline V gene. CDR3 residues: CAIRTGTSNTYEQYF. The CDR3 DNA sequence: TGTGCCATCAGAACCGGGACTAGCAACACCTACGAGCAGTACTTC.

V is TRBV5-6 and J is TRBJ2-1; TRBD2 matches 8 bases. The CDR3 is 15 residues long. CDR1 and CDR2 from the germline V gene are SGHDT and YYEEEE. The V and J ends lost 4 bases and 1 base, in that order; junction bases with no gene match: 4. The CDR3 reads CASSATSGSYNEQFF. The CDR3 nucleotides are TGTGCCAGCAGCGCTACTAGCGGTTCCTACAATGAGCAGTTCTTC.

This chain uses TRBV10-2 with TRBJ2-7; D could derive from TRBD1 or TRBD2 (6 bases each). With 6 bases removed from V and 6 bases from J, the gap between germline ends came to 18 bases. The CDR3 length is 14 residues. The germline gives CDR1 WSHSY, CDR2 SAAADI. CDR3 region: CASSQRGQRGEQYF. CDR3 coding DNA: TGCGCCAGCAGCCAACGGGGGCAAAGGGGCGAGCAGTACTTC.

The J gene is TRBJ2-7, the V gene TRBV6-5, with D perhaps TRBD1 (5 bases). The ends were cut back, 0 bases at V and 0 bases at J, with 9 bases in the middle. The CDR3 totals 15 residues. Germline V gene lookup returns CDR1 MNHEY and CDR2 SVGAGI. The CDR3 bases are TGTGCCAGCAGTTACTCGCCGGACAACTCCTACGAGCAGTACTTC. This gives the protein CASSYSPDNSYEQYF.

The chain joins TRBV28 to TRBJ2-7; D not resolved. The ends were cut back, 6 bases at V and 3 bases at J, with 12 bases in the middle. This CDR3 has 13 residues. CDR1 and CDR2 from the germline V gene are MDHEN and SYDVKM. CDR3 amino acids: CASRRGQVYEQYF. CDR3 in DNA: TGTGCCAGCAGGCGTGGGCAAGTCTACGAGCAGTACTTC. The full variable domain, in which reference TRBV28 and TRBJ2-7 provide the parts outside the CDR3, is DVKVTQSSRYLVKRTGEKVFLECVQDMDHENMFWYRQDPGLGLRLIYFSYDVKMKEKGDIPEGYSVSREKKERFSLILESASTNQTSMYLCASRRGQVYEQYFGPGTRLTVT.

The chain couples TRBV29-1 to TRBJ1-2; D ambiguous. The CDR3 runs 12 residues. Trimming took off 3 bases at V and 6 bases at J, with 11 bases between the two ends. Germline V CDR1 and CDR2: SQVTM, ANQGSEA. The CDR3 protein is CSVESTGHGYTF. As DNA, the CDR3 is TGCAGCGTTGAGAGCACGGGCCATGGCTACACCTTC.

V is TRBV5-1 and J is TRBJ1-1; TRBD1 matches 7 bases. The V segment lost 0 bases and the J segment 4 bases; nucleotides outside the gene matches: 9. CDR1 and CDR2 from the germline V gene are SGHRS and YFSETQ. The CDR3 totals 16 residues. The CDR3 sequence: CASSLGPQGDGTEAFF. The CDR3 DNA reads TGCGCCAGCAGCTTGGGGCCCCAGGGGGACGGCACTGAAGCTTTCTTT.

The V and J genes are TRBV5-1 and TRBJ2-7; D unresolved. V gave up 0 bases and J gave up 0 bases, with 10 bases separating them. Germline CDR1 reads SGHRS; CDR2 reads YFSETQ. The CDR3 loop spans 15 amino acids. CDR3 bases: TGCGCCAGCAGCTTGGCCCCAGGTGTCTCCTACGAGCAGTACTTC. It codes for CASSLAPGVSYEQYF.

The J gene is TRBJ2-7, the V gene TRBV30, with a tentative D call TRBD2 (5 bases). Per the germline V gene, CDR1 is GTSNPN and CDR2 is SVGIG (reference sequence). V gave up 0 bases and J gave up 0 bases, with 18 bases separating them. The CDR3 covers 17 residues. The CDR3 region is CAWSVGRLALSSYEQYF. CDR3 in DNA: TGTGCCTGGAGTGTGGGCCGGCTAGCCTTAAGCTCCTACGAGCAGTACTTC.

The CDR3 loop reads CAWRSGYGYTF. DNA of the CDR3: TGTGCCTGGAGGTCGGGTTATGGCTACACCTTC. The chain couples TRBV30 to TRBJ1-2; D unresolved. Trimming pared 3 bases from V and 5 bases from J, leaving 7 bases between. Germline values: CDR1 GTSNPN, CDR2 SVGIG (reference sequence). The CDR3 consists of 11 residues.

The CDR3 nucleotides are TGTGCCAGCAGCTTGGGGACAGGGAATGCCTACGAGCAGTACTTC. Residues: CASSLGTGNAYEQYF. The V and J genes are TRBV7-8 and TRBJ2-7, with 9 bases matching TRBD1. Germline V gene data show CDR1 as SGHVS and CDR2 as FQNEAQ. This CDR3 spans 15 amino acids. V lost 3 bases to trimming and J lost 2 bases; unmatched junction nucleotides: 5.

The rearrangement joins TRBV28 to TRBJ2-3, with a weak D call TRBD1 (5 bases). Germline V lookup: CDR1 MDHEN, CDR2 SYDVKM. Trimming stripped 4 bases from V and 1 base from J, with 15 bases between. The CDR3 runs 16 residues. CDR3 in DNA: TGTGCCAGCAGTTCCCCAAGGGGTAGCCGCACAGATACGCAGTATTTT. Its translation is CASSSPRGSRTDTQYF.

As DNA, the CDR3 is TGCGCCAGCAGCTTGCAGGGAGGTATAGAGCAGTACTTC. Translation: CASSLQGGIEQYF. This chain joins TRBV5-1 and TRBJ2-7, with D tentatively TRBD2 (6 bases). The CDR3 is 13 residues long. Trimming removed 1 base at V and 7 bases at J, with 12 bases between. Germline V lookup: CDR1 SGHRS, CDR2 YFSETQ. The complete variable domain, with remaining parts taken from reference TRBV5-1 and TRBJ2-7, reads KAGVTQTPRYLIKTRGQQVTLSCSPISGHRSVSWYQQTPGQGLQFLFEYFSETQRNKGNFPGRFSGRQFSNSRSEMNVSTLELGDSALYLCASSLQGGIEQYFGPGTRLTVT.

On this clone itself: This likely came from a read error, as a far larger clone is one base away. Other DNA sequences in this specimen translate into the identical CDR3. The gene calls are TRBV28 and TRBJ2-5, with D possibly being TRBD1 (5 bases). Per germline, CDR1 MDHEN and CDR2 SYDVKM. V lost 6 bases to trimming and J lost 5 bases, with 16 bases between them. The CDR3 covers 14 residues. CDR3 protein: CASSGHGAYETQYF. The CDR3 DNA reads as TGTGCCAGCAGCGGCCATGGGGCATACGAGACCCAGTACTTC.

This clone was observed a handful of times. This is likely an artifact of a read error, given a far larger clone one base away. The chain couples TRBV30 to TRBJ2-6; D unclear. This CDR3 has 12 amino acids. The germline CDR1 and CDR2 sequences are GTSNPN and SVGIG (reference sequence). V lost 2 bases and J 2 bases, leaving 1 base between the germline ends. DNA of the CDR3: TGTGCCTGGAGTCCTGGGGCCAACGTCCTGACTTTC. This sequence encodes CAWSPGANVLTF.

The chain recombines TRBV4-3 with TRBJ1-2, with 11 bases fitting TRBD1. In germline, CDR1 is LGHNA, CDR2 YSLEER. The CDR3 totals 15 residues. The V and J ends lost 3 bases and 3 bases, in that order; junction bases with no gene match: 3. This CDR3 is CASSQDRGRDYGYTF. The CDR3 DNA reads TGCGCCAGCAGCCAGGACAGGGGGCGCGACTATGGCTACACCTTC.

CDR3: CASSAPGQGSNYEQYF. The CDR3 DNA reads as TGTGCCAGCAGTGCCCCCGGACAGGGCTCGAACTACGAGCAGTACTTC. This rearrangement joins TRBV6-1 to TRBJ2-7, with 8 bases matching TRBD1. Germline values: CDR1 MNHNS, CDR2 SASEGT. Germline trimming cut 4 bases from V and 3 bases from J; bases unmatched to any gene: 11. CDR3 length: 16 amino acids.

The sample holds a few counts of this clone. V gene TRBV7-2 combines with J gene TRBJ2-7; D not resolved. The germline gives CDR1 SGHTA, CDR2 FQGNSA. Trimming took off 5 bases at V and 0 bases at J, with 8 bases between the two ends. The CDR3 runs to 13 residues. This chain's CDR3 is CASSLQSSYEQYF. The CDR3 region has the DNA TGTGCCAGCAGCCTCCAAAGCTCCTACGAGCAGTACTTC.

The chain uses TRBV29-1 and TRBJ2-2; no clear D gene. This CDR3 has 14 amino acids. Germline CDR1 reads SQVTM; CDR2 reads ANQGSEA. Trimming removed 7 bases from V and 3 bases from J, with 15 bases in between. The CDR3 loop reads CSARLAADTGELFF. CDR3 DNA sequence: TGCAGCGCCCGACTGGCGGCTGACACCGGGGAGCTGTTTTTT.

This chain uses TRBV30 with TRBJ2-1; tentative D call: TRBD1 (5 bases). The germline gives CDR1 GTSNPN, CDR2 SVGIG (reference sequence). The CDR3 extends over 17 amino acids. Between the trimmed V and J ends, which lost 0 bases and 0 bases, there was a span of 15 bases. The chain's CDR3 is CAWSVRQGRNSYNEQFF. The CDR3 DNA is TGTGCCTGGAGTGTACGTCAGGGCCGCAACTCCTACAATGAGCAGTTCTTC.

The chain has TRBV18 and TRBJ2-3, with D unclear. The V gene's germline CDR1 is KGHSH and CDR2 LQKENI. Trimming left V 3 bases short and J 5 bases short, with 9 bases between. The CDR3 length is 13 residues. CDR3 protein: CASSPGLRDTQYF. CDR3 DNA sequence: TGTGCCAGCTCACCCGGGTTGAGAGATACGCAGTATTTT.

Remarks on this clone: This is likely an artifact of a read error, given a far larger clone one base away. The DNA is omitted, as the CDR3 cannot be located on it reliably, and the CDR3 follows TCRdb's listing. The CDR3 region is CSVAPTGGIYGCTF. This chain links TRBV29-1 with TRBJ1-2; TRBD1, the table's D call, was not compared with the DNA. Germline-derived CDR1 and CDR2 are SQVTM and ANQGSEA. The CDR3 extends over 14 residues, inclusive of both ends.

The V gene is TRBV28, the J gene TRBJ1-5; D gene uncertain. The CDR3 extends over 16 amino acids. Germline V gene data show CDR1 as MDHEN and CDR2 as SYDVKM. Trimming took off 4 bases at V and 0 bases at J, with 13 bases between the two ends. The CDR3 DNA sequence: TGTGCCAGCAGTTACCTCGGGAAGTATAGCAATCAGCCCCAGCATTTT. Amino acid sequence: CASSYLGKYSNQPQHF.

V gene TRBV5-1 combines with J gene TRBJ1-5, with 7 positions matching TRBD1. V dropped 7 bases and J dropped 5; count of bases not matched to a gene: 12. This CDR3 region has 15 residues. Germline CDR1 and CDR2: SGHRS and YFSETQ. The CDR3 nucleotides read TGCGCCAGCTCCATGGGAGGGGGCGAGGATCAGCCCCAGCATTTT. Its translation is CASSMGGGEDQPQHF.

The chain carries TRBV5-1 and TRBJ2-7, with a possible D match to TRBD1 (6 bases). Germline V gene data show CDR1 as SGHRS and CDR2 as YFSETQ. The CDR3 consists of 12 residues. V lost 0 bases and J lost 6, with 7 bases in between. In nucleotides, the CDR3 is TGCGCCAGCAGCTTGGTAGGGGGCGAGCAGTACTTC. Residues: CASSLVGGEQYF.

The table lists this clone with a count of one. CDR3 sequence (DNA): TGTGCCAGCAGTTTAACAAGGGGGAGGGGGCCAGGGTATGGCTACACCTTC. Translated, it gives CASSLTRGRGPGYGYTF. V usage is TRBV27 and J usage is TRBJ1-2; the match to TRBD1 covers 7 bases. The CDR3 spans 17 residues. Germline values: CDR1 MNHEY, CDR2 SMNVEV (reference sequence). V gave up 2 bases and J gave up 5 bases; unmatched junction bases: 14.

This sequence joins TRBV7-9 and TRBJ2-1, with D perhaps TRBD2 (5 bases). This CDR3 spans 16 amino acids. Germline values: CDR1 SEHNR, CDR2 FQNEAQ (reference sequence). V was clipped by 1 base and J by 2 bases, with 12 bases between them. The CDR3 sequence is CASSLVLAGTYNEQFF. CDR3 in DNA: TGTGCCAGCAGCTTAGTCCTAGCCGGTACCTACAATGAGCAGTTCTTC.

The chain combines TRBV6-4 with TRBJ2-7; 8 bases line up with TRBD2. The CDR3 has 15 residues. Germline V gives CDR1 MRHNA, CDR2 SNTAGT. V lost 3 bases to trimming and J lost 4 bases; unmatched junction nucleotides: 8. CDR3 in DNA: TGTGCCAGCAGTGAGGGGTCGGGAGGGCCTTACGAGCAGTACTTC. Amino acid sequence: CASSEGSGGPYEQYF.

A remark on this clone: A far more abundant clone sits one base away, making this likely a read error. V and J are TRBV9 and TRBJ1-1; D gene ambiguous. CDR3 size: 15 residues. Germline CDR1 SGDLS, CDR2 YYNGEE. CDR3 residues: CASSPRPGLNTEAYF. The CDR3, as DNA: TGTGCCAGCAGCCCTCGCCCCGGGCTGAACACTGAAGCTTACTTT.